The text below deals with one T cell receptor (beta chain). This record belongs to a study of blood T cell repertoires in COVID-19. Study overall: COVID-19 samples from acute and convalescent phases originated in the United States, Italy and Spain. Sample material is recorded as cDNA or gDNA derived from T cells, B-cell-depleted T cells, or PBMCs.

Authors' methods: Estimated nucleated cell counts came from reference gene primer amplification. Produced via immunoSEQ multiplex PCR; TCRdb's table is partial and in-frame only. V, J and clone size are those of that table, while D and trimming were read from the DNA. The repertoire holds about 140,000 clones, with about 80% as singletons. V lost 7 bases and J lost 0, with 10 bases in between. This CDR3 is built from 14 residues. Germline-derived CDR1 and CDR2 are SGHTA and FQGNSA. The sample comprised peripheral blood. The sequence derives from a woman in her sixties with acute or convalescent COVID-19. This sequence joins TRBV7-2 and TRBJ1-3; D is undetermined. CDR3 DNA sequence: TGTGCCAGCACCTTCATGAGCTCTGGAAACACCATATATTTT. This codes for CASTFMSSGNTIYF.